This T cell receptor (beta chain) was profiled in a study of regulatory T cells in long-lasting Graves disease. According to the study, TCR beta libraries were built with iRepertoire HTBI primers and CDR3-region Arm-PCR. TCRdb ran MiXCR on the multiplex PCR reads and lists one entry per CDR3 protein. This table has under 250,000 distinct CDR3 sequences, roughly 19% appearing once. Study-wide results and limits: New patients shared approximately 1,000 public clonotypes, and persistent patients shared more, with a few thousand.

Germline assignment: CDR1 SGHVS and CDR2 FQNEAQ. The CDR3 has 16 amino acids. Between the trimmed V and J ends, which lost 6 bases and 11 bases, there was a span of 25 bases. Worth noting for this clonotype: The antigen remains undetermined.

Stated time point: newly diagnosed GD, antithyroid drugs for less than 3 months. PBMC RNA served as the TCR library source. This sample also appeared in a second study, on T cells in Graves' hyperthyroidism and ophthalmopathy. Per that study: Researchers defined stable Graves' hyperthyroidism as no ophthalmopathy progression within 18 months. Exclusion of patients followed from uncontrolled infection, other autoimmune disease, pregnancy or lactation.

This chain connects TRBV7-8 to TRBJ1-4; D is ambiguous. The source of this sequence is a woman aged 25 to 39 with Graves disease. Sequenced material: peripheral blood mononuclear cells (PBMCs), taken at new diagnosis, from a patient treated with antithyroid drugs. The CDR3: CASSPRGAQAGQKLFF. CDR3 DNA: TGTGCCAGCAGTCCCCGAGGAGCTCAAGCAGGCCAGAAACTGTTTTTT. The full variable domain, rest sourced from reference TRBV7-8 and TRBJ1-4, is GAGVSQSPRYKVAKRGQDVALRCDPISGHVSLFWYQQALGQGPEFLTYFQNEAQLDKSGLPSDRFFAERPEGSVSTLKIQRTQQEDSAVYLCASSPRGAQAGQKLFFGSGTQLSVL.